The 6 T cell receptor beta chains below come from one sample, sequenced in a study of blood T cell repertoires in COVID-19. Assay: immunoSEQ multiplex PCR; the TCRdb copy retains only in-frame clones and omits some. The sample includes about 210,000 clones, about 88% seen only once; the top ten take around 5%. The sequenced sample was peripheral blood. Receptor source: a woman of 80 years or more with acute or convalescent COVID-19.

J is TRBJ1-2 and V is TRBV6-6; D is possibly TRBD1 (6 bases). V lost 6 bases to trimming and J lost 1 base, with 9 bases between them. CDR1 and CDR2 from the germline V gene are MNHNY and SVGAGI (reference sequence). This CDR3 has 13 amino acids. The DNA of the CDR3 is TGTGCCAGCAGCTCAGGGGATAACTATGGCTACACCTTC. Amino acid sequence: CASSSGDNYGYTF.

The V gene is TRBV10-1, the J gene TRBJ2-7; 9 bases fit TRBD1. The V gene's germline CDR1 is WNHNN and CDR2 SYGVQD (reference sequence). The CDR3 has 16 amino acids. V dropped 0 bases and J dropped 5; count of bases not matched to a gene: 8. This CDR3 is CASSESVGQGPHEQYF. For the CDR3, the DNA is TGCGCCAGCAGTGAGTCGGTGGGACAGGGTCCTCACGAGCAGTACTTC.

This rearrangement joins TRBV14 to TRBJ2-7; D possibly corresponds to TRBD2 (6 bases). This CDR3 region has 12 residues. Trimming removed 8 bases from V and 2 bases from J, with 10 bases in between. Per the germline V gene, CDR1 is SGHDN and CDR2 is FVKESK. The CDR3 nucleotides are TGTGCCAGCGGCGGGACCACCTACGAGCAGTACTTC. Its protein product is CASGGTTYEQYF.

The chain has TRBV19 and TRBJ2-7, with 7 bases identical to TRBD1. The ends lost 6 bases at V and 1 base at J; junction bases unmatched: 3. Germline V gene sequence: CDR1 LNHDA, CDR2 SQIVND (reference sequence). The CDR3 spans 13 residues. CDR3 region: CASSEQGSYEQYF. The CDR3 DNA follows: TGTGCCAGTAGCGAACAGGGGTCCTACGAGCAGTACTTC. The complete variable domain, with remaining parts taken from reference TRBV19 and TRBJ2-7, reads DGGITQSPKYLFRKEGQNVTLSCEQNLNHDAMYWYRQDPGQGLRLIYYSQIVNDFQKGDIAEGYSVSREKKESFPLTVTSAQKNPTAFYLCASSEQGSYEQYFGPGTRLTVT.

The chain employs TRBV6-5 and TRBJ1-1, with a weak D call TRBD1 (6 bases). The germline V gene has CDR1 MNHEY and CDR2 SVGAGI. Trimming stripped 5 bases from V and 1 base from J, with 14 bases between. The CDR3 covers 15 residues. Here the CDR3 DNA reads TGTGCCAGCAGTATTAACGGACAGCCGAACACTGAAGCTTTCTTT. Its translation is CASSINGQPNTEAFF.

This chain uses TRBV27 with TRBJ2-1; 12 nucleotides agree with TRBD2. The CDR3 runs 16 residues. Germline V CDR1 and CDR2: MNHEY, SMNVEV (reference sequence). With 2 bases clipped from V and 3 bases from J, the junction kept 2 bases outside the gene matches. The CDR3: CASSLMTSGSYNEQFF. The CDR3 DNA follows: TGTGCCAGCAGTTTAATGACTAGCGGGAGCTACAATGAGCAGTTCTTC.